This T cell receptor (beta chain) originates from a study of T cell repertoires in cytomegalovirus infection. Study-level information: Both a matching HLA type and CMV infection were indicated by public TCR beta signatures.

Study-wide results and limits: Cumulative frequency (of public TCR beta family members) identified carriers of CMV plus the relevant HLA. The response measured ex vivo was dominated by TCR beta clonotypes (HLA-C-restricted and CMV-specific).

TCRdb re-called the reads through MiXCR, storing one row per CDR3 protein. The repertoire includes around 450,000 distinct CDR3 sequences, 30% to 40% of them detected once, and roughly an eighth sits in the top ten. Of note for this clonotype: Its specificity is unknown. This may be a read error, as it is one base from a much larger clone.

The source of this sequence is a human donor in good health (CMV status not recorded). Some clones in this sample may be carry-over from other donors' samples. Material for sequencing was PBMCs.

CDR3 nucleotides: TGTGCCAGCAGTTCCATAGGGGGGACAGTTTCCTACGAGAAGTACTTC. It encodes CASSSIGGTVSYEKYF. The chain employs TRBV12-3 or TRBV12-4 and TRBJ2-7; tentative D call: TRBD1 (7 bases). The CDR3 extends over 16 amino acids.